This TCR beta chain was obtained from a study of T cell responses to AZD1222 COVID-19 vaccine. Comments on this clone: Its target is unknown.

The CDR3 totals 14 residues. The germline gives CDR1 SGHRS, CDR2 YFSETQ. J lost 5 bases, V lost 4 bases, and 5 bases had no gene match. Assay used: immunoSEQ multiplex PCR; TCRdb lists only in-frame clones, some missing. Of under 150,000 clones listed, around nine tenths were seen once; the top ten hold roughly 3.2%. Study-level results: Clonal diversity may have been underestimated in mostly white British donors. The breadth and depth of Spike-specific TCRs increased once two AZD1222 doses had been given. Seropositive AZD1222 recipients at baseline numbered only 6 or 7. Unmutated variant regions reportedly attract nearly half of all spike-specific TCRs.

The clonotype comes from an adult in good health. This specimen consisted of peripheral blood, obtained on day 0 of AZD1222 vaccination. The gene calls are TRBV5-1 and TRBJ1-1, with 10 bases that match TRBD1. In DNA form, the CDR3 reads TGCGCCAGCAGCGTAGACAGGGGGCAAACTGAAGCTTTCTTT. This translates into CASSVDRGQTEAFF. The variable domain in full, completed from reference TRBV5-1 and TRBJ1-1, reads KAGVTQTPRYLIKTRGQQVTLSCSPISGHRSVSWYQQTPGQGLQFLFEYFSETQRNKGNFPGRFSGRQFSNSRSEMNVSTLELGDSALYLCASSVDRGQTEAFFGQGTRLTVV.